The next 15 T cell receptor beta chains were all read from a single sample in a study of shared clonotypes between healthy human individuals. Produced via immunoSEQ multiplex PCR; TCRdb's table is partial and in-frame only. This sample has some 2 million clones, with roughly 94% found just once. The sample taken for sequencing was naive CD4+ T cells sorted from blood. Indicated subset: CD45RA+ positively selected. The receptors here all came from a man between 18 and 35 years old in good health.

Points on this clone: In the same sample, other DNA sequences code for this CDR3. The chain uses TRBV5-4 and TRBJ2-5; 7 bases map to TRBD2. The CDR3 runs to 13 residues. Per germline, CDR1 SGHNT and CDR2 YYREEE (reference sequence). J was trimmed by 5 bases and V by 2 bases; bases with no gene match: 3. The CDR3 DNA sequence: TGTGCCAGCAGCTTTCGGGGGGAGGAGACCCAGTACTTC. Translation gives CASSFRGEETQYF.

This chain uses TRBV9 with TRBJ2-2, with 7 nucleotides matching TRBD1. This CDR3 has 14 amino acids. V trimming: 5 bases; J trimming: 2 bases; junction bases outside the gene matches: 3. The V gene's germline CDR1 is SGDLS and CDR2 YYNGEE. CDR3 residues: CASRGQTNTGELFF. CDR3 nucleotides: TGTGCCAGCAGGGGACAGACTAACACCGGGGAGCTGTTTTTT.

This chain links TRBV28 with TRBJ1-1, with 7 bases aligning to TRBD1. There are 14 residues in the CDR3. The ends lost 7 bases at V and 0 bases at J; junction bases unmatched: 5. The germline gives CDR1 MDHEN, CDR2 SYDVKM. CDR3 bases: TGTGCCAGCATGAGGGGGCTAGTGAACACTGAAGCTTTCTTT. Its protein product is CASMRGLVNTEAFF.

This chain links TRBV6-6 with TRBJ1-5; no clear D. The V gene lost 2 bases and the J gene lost 3 bases, with 11 bases spanning the gap. Germline assignment: CDR1 MNHNY and CDR2 SVGAGI (reference sequence). CDR3 length: 15 residues. The CDR3 reads CASSYIVGPNQPQHF. The CDR3, as DNA: TGTGCCAGCAGTTACATTGTGGGCCCCAATCAGCCCCAGCATTTT.

The chain recombines TRBV10-3 with TRBJ2-5, with D perhaps matching TRBD2 (6 bases). Germline CDR1 and CDR2: ENHRY and SYGVKD. With 5 bases removed from V and 4 bases from J, the gap between germline ends came to 11 bases. CDR3 size: 13 residues. This chain's CDR3 is CAISRGLVETQYF. The CDR3 bases are TGTGCCATCAGTAGGGGACTGGTAGAGACCCAGTACTTC.

DNA of the CDR3: TGCGCCAGCAGCCCCTGGCTCTCTGGGGCCAACGTCCTGACTTTC. Translating it yields CASSPWLSGANVLTF. V is TRBV4-1 and J is TRBJ2-6; D gene uncertain. V lost 4 bases to trimming and J lost 0 bases, with 7 bases between them. This CDR3 comprises 15 residues. The germline CDR1 and CDR2 sequences are MGHRA and YSYEKL.

In regard to this clone: This specimen includes other DNA sequences encoding the same CDR3. This chain joins TRBV7-2 and TRBJ1-5; TRBD1 agrees at 8 bases. There are 14 residues in the CDR3. Germline V gives CDR1 SGHTA, CDR2 FQGNSA. The ends lost 3 bases at V and 3 bases at J; junction bases unmatched: 1. The CDR3 loop reads CASSLTGVNQPQHF. CDR3 nucleotide sequence: TGTGCCAGCAGCTTGACAGGGGTCAATCAGCCCCAGCATTTT.

A remark on this clone: This same CDR3 is encoded by further DNA sequences in the sample. The chain uses TRBV7-2 and TRBJ1-2; D remains ambiguous. The CDR3 spans 14 residues. CDR1 is SGHTA, CDR2 FQGNSA, per germline. Trimming pared 0 bases from V and 2 bases from J, leaving 7 bases between. Here the CDR3 reads CASSLAPGNYGYTF. CDR3 in DNA: TGTGCCAGCAGCTTAGCCCCGGGGAACTATGGCTACACCTTC. The variable domain in full, with the rest retrieved from reference TRBV7-2 and TRBJ1-2, is GAGVSQSPSNKVTEKGKDVELRCDPISGHTALYWYRQSLGQGLEFLIYFQGNSAPDKSGLPSDRFSAERTGGSVSTLTIQRTQQEDSAVYLCASSLAPGNYGYTFGSGTRLTVV.

CDR3 residues: CASSLAGGNNEQFF. In nucleotides, the CDR3 is TGTGCCAGCAGTCTGGCGGGGGGGAACAATGAGCAGTTCTTC. The V and J genes are TRBV27 and TRBJ2-1; 9 bases align to TRBD2. The CDR3 runs 14 residues. Germline V gene sequence: CDR1 MNHEY, CDR2 SMNVEV (reference sequence). V gave up 5 bases and J gave up 5 bases; unmatched junction bases: 4.

V gene TRBV30 combines with J gene TRBJ2-3; 10 bases are shared with TRBD2. V gave up 5 bases and J gave up 10 bases; unmatched junction bases: 9. The CDR3 runs to 13 residues. Germline CDR1 reads GTSNPN; CDR2 reads SVGIG (reference sequence). The CDR3 protein is CAWLTSGIKAQYF. Written as DNA, the CDR3 is TGTGCCTGGCTTACTAGCGGGATAAAGGCGCAGTATTTT.

The CDR3 region is CASSSPGEQYF. CDR3 bases: TGTGCCAGCAGTTCCCCCGGCGAGCAGTACTTC. The chain recombines TRBV6-6 with TRBJ2-7; D remains unclear. The germline gives CDR1 MNHNY, CDR2 SVGAGI (reference sequence). The CDR3 totals 11 residues. Trimming left V 4 bases short and J 6 bases short, with 7 bases between.

As concerns this clone: Other DNA sequences within the sample encode an identical CDR3. The chain joins TRBV5-1 to TRBJ2-5, with no clear D. The V end was cut by 4 bases, the J end by 3 bases, with 10 bases between. Germline V gives CDR1 SGHRS, CDR2 YFSETQ. This CDR3 is 13 amino acids long. This CDR3 is CASSLAGKETQYF. The CDR3 DNA follows: TGCGCCAGCAGCCTCGCAGGAAAAGAGACCCAGTACTTC.

V is TRBV5-1 and J is TRBJ1-5; D may be TRBD1 (5 bases). The CDR3 extends over 15 amino acids. Germline V CDR1 and CDR2: SGHRS, YFSETQ. With 0 bases removed from V and 5 bases from J, the gap between germline ends came to 12 bases. CDR3 region: CASSLGPGPDQPQHF. CDR3 sequence (DNA): TGCGCCAGCAGCTTGGGACCGGGGCCGGATCAGCCCCAGCATTTT.

This chain connects TRBV5-1 to TRBJ2-7, with 8 bases identical to TRBD1. V dropped 4 bases and J dropped 6; count of bases not matched to a gene: 6. Germline CDR1 SGHRS, CDR2 YFSETQ. This CDR3 contains 13 residues. This chain's CDR3 is CASSALTGVEQYF. The CDR3 region has the DNA TGCGCCAGCAGCGCTCTGACAGGGGTCGAGCAGTACTTC.

Comment on this clone: Other DNA sequences in this specimen translate into the identical CDR3. The CDR3 region has the DNA TGCAGCGGCGGACTAGCGGAAGAGACCCAGTACTTC. Protein sequence: CSGGLAEETQYF. The rearrangement links TRBV29-1 to TRBJ2-5, with 10 bases identical to TRBD2. The germline CDR1 and CDR2 sequences are SQVTM and ANQGSEA. The CDR3 is made up of 12 amino acids. V dropped 7 bases and J dropped 3; count of bases not matched to a gene: 2.